The 29 T cell receptor beta chains below all came from one sample that was sequenced in a study of CD8 T cells in ankylosing spondylitis (dated by TCRdb to 2015 to 2018). The library was made by 5' RACE. Sequencing relied on an Illumina HiSeq 2500. Starting from the raw public reads, TCRdb applied fastp trimming at Q25, assembled clones with MiXCR and retained in-frame beta chains. CDR3 protein sequences are deduplicated, and each keeps its most common genes and DNA. In this sample the table shows 200,000 or so distinct CDR3 sequences, 25% to 30% of which occur a single time. Jointly, the top ten make up approximately 6.6% of the sample. What was sequenced was blood, either unsorted or a sorted T cell fraction (not recorded which). These receptors were taken from a male donor with ankylosing spondylitis or in good health (not recorded which).

The chain employs TRBV12-3 or TRBV12-4 and TRBJ2-5; TRBD2 might be the D (6 bases). The CDR3 runs 16 residues. Deletions cut 5 bases from V and 0 bases from J, with 16 bases between. The CDR3: CASSPLSGLYQETQYF. CDR3 nucleotide sequence: TGTGCCAGCAGTCCCTTGAGCGGGTTGTACCAAGAGACCCAGTACTTC.

This clonotype was detected only a few times. V gene TRBV14 combines with J gene TRBJ1-1; D not certain. The V end was cut by 1 base, the J end by 1 base, with 13 bases between. CDR3 length equals 16 residues. Germline V CDR1 and CDR2: SGHDN, FVKESK. The CDR3 sequence: CASSQGWRPGNTEAFF. The CDR3 DNA reads TGTGCCAGCAGCCAAGGTTGGCGACCGGGGAACACTGAAGCTTTCTTT.

This chain uses TRBV20-1 with TRBJ2-7; TRBD2 matches at 8 bases. Germline V gives CDR1 DFQATT, CDR2 SNEGSKA (reference sequence). This CDR3 is built from 15 residues. Trimming removed 3 bases from V and 2 bases from J; junction bases left unmatched: 9. CDR3 in amino acids: CSARSRLAKPYEQYF. The DNA for the CDR3 is TGCAGTGCTAGGTCCCGACTAGCGAAACCCTACGAGCAGTACTTC.

The sample holds many counts of this clonotype. The V and J genes are TRBV11-1 and TRBJ2-7; the match to TRBD1 covers 9 bases. CDR3 size: 15 residues. Germline values: CDR1 SGHAT, CDR2 FQDESV (reference sequence). Germline trimming cut 5 bases from V and 4 bases from J; bases unmatched to any gene: 9. The CDR3: CASSVTGTGKYEQYF. The CDR3 DNA reads as TGTGCCAGCAGCGTGACCGGGACAGGGAAATACGAGCAGTACTTC. The whole variable domain, filled in from reference TRBV11-1 and TRBJ2-7, reads EAEVAQSPRYKITEKSQAVAFWCDPISGHATLYWYRQILGQGPELLVQFQDESVVDDSQLPKDRFSAERLKGVDSTLKIQPAELGDSAMYLCASSVTGTGKYEQYFGPGTRLTVT.

A few counts support this clonotype. CDR3 DNA sequence: TGTGCCAGCAGCTTATTTGCAGAATACGAGCAGTACTTC. Amino acid sequence: CASSLFAEYEQYF. The chain employs TRBV7-2 and TRBJ2-7, with D unclear. Germline CDR1 SGHTA, CDR2 FQGNSA. Trimming pared 2 bases from V and 4 bases from J, leaving 9 bases between. CDR3 size: 13 residues.

This clonotype was detected only a few times. The genes are TRBV10-3 and TRBJ2-3; D remains ambiguous. Germline-derived CDR1 and CDR2 are ENHRY and SYGVKD. The length of the CDR3 is 16 residues. The V gene lost 0 bases and the J gene lost 3 bases, with 13 bases spanning the gap. CDR3 amino acids: CAISESRARRTDTQYF. Written as DNA, the CDR3 is TGTGCCATCAGTGAGTCTAGGGCTAGGCGAACAGATACGCAGTATTTT.

This clonotype occurred a few times. The J gene is TRBJ2-7, the V gene TRBV20-1, with D possibly TRBD1 on 6 matching bases. Trimming shortened V by 0 bases and J by 1 base, and 10 bases separated the two germline ends. The CDR3 extends over 14 amino acids. Germline loops: CDR1 DFQATT, CDR2 SNEGSKA (reference sequence). The CDR3 here is CSARDTGKSYEQYF. CDR3 DNA sequence: TGCAGTGCTAGAGATACAGGGAAATCCTACGAGCAGTACTTC.

At least ten counts were recorded for this clonotype. The V gene is TRBV20-1, the J gene TRBJ2-2; D call uncertain. Trimming cost V 4 bases and J 2 bases, with 8 bases left between them. Germline V gene lookup returns CDR1 DFQATT and CDR2 SNEGSKA (reference sequence). The CDR3 is 13 residues long. The DNA of the CDR3 is TGCAGTGCTACCCCCGATAACACCGGGGAGCTGTTTTTT. This gives the protein CSATPDNTGELFF.

This chain connects TRBV20-1 to TRBJ2-5; D is unclear. Between the trimmed V and J ends, which lost 3 bases and 3 bases, there was a span of 17 bases. Per germline, CDR1 DFQATT and CDR2 SNEGSKA (reference sequence). The CDR3 runs to 15 residues. In DNA form, the CDR3 reads TGCAGTGCTAGGGACGGAATGGGATCCAAAGAGACCCAGTACTTC. This translates into CSARDGMGSKETQYF.

V is TRBV20-1 and J is TRBJ2-3, with 7 nucleotides matching TRBD2. The ends lost 3 bases at V and 0 bases at J; junction bases unmatched: 6. The CDR3 has 15 residues. The germline CDR1 and CDR2 sequences are DFQATT and SNEGSKA (reference sequence). Here the CDR3 reads CSARGERGSTDTQYF. The CDR3 DNA follows: TGCAGTGCTAGGGGGGAGCGGGGTAGCACAGATACGCAGTATTTT.

This clonotype was counted at least ten times. The chain links TRBV12-3 or TRBV12-4 to TRBJ2-1; a possible D gene is TRBD1 (7 bases). The CDR3 is 17 residues long. V dropped 7 bases and J dropped 6 bases, with 25 bases sitting between them. CDR3 DNA sequence: TGTGCCAGCACCGAGACAGGGCCCCTTAGGGGAGGCAATGAGCAGTTCTTC. Translation: CASTETGPLRGGNEQFF.

This clonotype came up many times. CDR3 loop: CASSQGLAGGRYEQFF. The CDR3 DNA reads TGTGCCAGCAGCCAAGGTCTAGCGGGAGGTAGATATGAGCAGTTCTTC. The rearrangement joins TRBV4-2 to TRBJ2-1; 11 bases fit TRBD2. In germline, CDR1 is LGHNA, CDR2 YNFKEQ. This CDR3 comprises 16 residues. V was pared by 1 base and J by 8 bases, with 7 bases of the junction left unmatched.

This clonotype was detected only once. V and J are TRBV12-2 and TRBJ2-7; the listed D gene, TRBD1, was not tested against the DNA. TRBV12-2 is deemed a pseudogene. The CDR3 consists of 14 residues. CDR3 loop: CASRSPQGGLEQYF. In nucleotides, the CDR3 is TGTGCAAGTCGCTCCCCGCAGGGGGGTCTCGAGCAGTACTTC.

Points on this clonotype: Since a much larger clone is just one base distant, this may be a read error. This chain joins TRBV12-3 or TRBV12-4 and TRBJ2-3; perhaps TRBD2 as D (5 bases). This CDR3 contains 13 residues. CDR3 region: CASSLRTGDTQNF. CDR3 bases: TGTGCCAGCAGTTTGCGTACCGGGGATACGCAGAATTTT.

The genes are TRBV12-3 or TRBV12-4 and TRBJ1-2; possible D gene TRBD1, 6 bases. The V end was cut by 6 bases, the J end by 8 bases, with 13 bases between. This CDR3 is built from 12 residues. As DNA, the CDR3 is TGTGCCAGCAGCTTGGACAGCTTCGGCTACACCTTC. This gives the protein CASSLDSFGYTF.

The chain joins TRBV9 to TRBJ1-2, with D hard to call. V dropped 0 bases and J dropped 0 bases, with 6 bases sitting between them. CDR3 length: 14 residues. The V gene's germline CDR1 is SGDLS and CDR2 YYNGEE. For the CDR3, the DNA is TGTGCCAGCAGCGTAGAAGCAGCTAACTATGGCTACACCTTC. Its protein is CASSVEAANYGYTF.

The V call is TRBV29-1, the J call TRBJ2-2; D unresolved. The CDR3 runs to 13 residues. The V end was cut by 4 bases, the J end by 3 bases, with 9 bases between. Germline V lookup: CDR1 SQVTM, CDR2 ANQGSEA. CDR3 sequence: CSVVGRDTGELFF. CDR3 DNA sequence: TGCAGCGTTGTAGGAAGGGACACCGGGGAGCTGTTTTTT.

The chain combines TRBV20-1 with TRBJ1-3; 7 nucleotides match TRBD1. Germline V lookup: CDR1 DFQATT, CDR2 SNEGSKA (reference sequence). The CDR3 extends over 14 amino acids. V was clipped by 7 bases and J by 1 base; unmatched bases: 7. CDR3 in DNA: TGCAGTGTTCCGGACAGGACGTCTGGAAACACCATATATTTT. It encodes CSVPDRTSGNTIYF.

In DNA form, the CDR3 reads TGTGCCAGCAGTCGGGGGACCGTAGGCTACGAGCAGTACTTC. Its protein is CASSRGTVGYEQYF. The rearrangement links TRBV6-1 to TRBJ2-7; D is possibly TRBD2 (6 bases). The CDR3 is 14 amino acids. Germline lookup yields CDR1 MNHNS and CDR2 SASEGT. V lost 5 bases to trimming and J lost 3 bases, with 14 bases between them.

This clonotype occurred many times. The chain combines TRBV4-1 with TRBJ2-1; 13 nucleotides line up with TRBD2. Per the germline V gene, CDR1 is MGHRA and CDR2 is YSYEKL. Unmatched junction bases numbered 6, after V lost 2 bases and J lost 2 bases. The CDR3 covers 18 residues. CDR3 region: CASSQPLGLAGPYNEQFF. CDR3 nucleotides: TGCGCCAGCAGCCAACCCCTGGGACTAGCGGGGCCCTACAATGAGCAGTTCTTC.

This clonotype was seen a handful of times. This chain connects TRBV12-3 or TRBV12-4 to TRBJ1-3; D may be TRBD1 (5 bases). CDR3 length: 18 residues. The germline V and J ends were trimmed by 4 bases and 6 bases, with 25 bases remaining between them. CDR3 in amino acids: CASSSYRQTGRRENTIYF. The CDR3 nucleotides read TGTGCCAGCAGTTCCTACCGACAGACGGGGCGCCGAGAAAACACCATATATTTT.

This clonotype was seen only a few times. The rearrangement uses TRBV9 and TRBJ2-1, with 8 positions matching TRBD2. The V and J ends lost 0 bases and 4 bases, in that order; junction bases with no gene match: 6. Germline V gene sequence: CDR1 SGDLS, CDR2 YYNGEE. The CDR3 contains 16 residues. The CDR3 DNA is TGTGCCAGCAGCGTAGGTGGAGGGACTAGGTACAATGAGCAGTTCTTC. It codes for CASSVGGGTRYNEQFF.

This clonotype was observed at least ten times. V and J are TRBV10-1 and TRBJ2-3, with a weak D call TRBD1 (6 bases). Per germline, CDR1 WNHNN and CDR2 SYGVQD (reference sequence). V lost 4 bases to trimming and J lost 2 bases, with 10 bases between them. This CDR3 has 14 amino acids. CDR3 region: CASSARDITDTQYF. CDR3 in DNA: TGCGCCAGCAGTGCCAGGGACATCACAGATACGCAGTATTTT.

This clonotype was seen a few times. The V and J genes are TRBV9 and TRBJ2-1; 9 bases are shared with TRBD2. The CDR3 loop spans 13 amino acids. The V gene end was trimmed by 7 bases and the J gene end by 5 bases; junction bases not matched to a gene: 4. Germline V gene lookup returns CDR1 SGDLS and CDR2 YYNGEE. The CDR3 DNA reads as TGTGCCAGCGGCGGGGGGGTGGACAATGAGCAGTTCTTC. This sequence encodes CASGGGVDNEQFF.

This clonotype showed up many times. The J gene is TRBJ2-1, the V gene TRBV5-1, with 7 bases that match TRBD1. The V segment lost 0 bases and the J segment 8 bases; nucleotides outside the gene matches: 8. Germline assignment: CDR1 SGHRS and CDR2 YFSETQ. The CDR3 totals 15 residues. CDR3 sequence: CASSLGQGNYDEQFF. The DNA of the CDR3 is TGCGCCAGCAGCTTGGGACAGGGAAATTACGATGAGCAGTTCTTC.

This clonotype appeared many times. This sequence joins TRBV7-2 and TRBJ1-2, with a possible D match to TRBD1 (5 bases). CDR1 and CDR2 (germline): SGHTA, FQGNSA. This CDR3 is built from 14 residues. V was cut by 1 base and J by 10 bases, with 16 bases left in between. The CDR3 protein is CASSLDGAIQPYTF. The CDR3 region has the DNA TGTGCCAGCAGCTTAGATGGGGCTATTCAACCCTACACCTTC.

The chain has TRBV20-1 and TRBJ1-1, with D unclear. CDR1 DFQATT and CDR2 SNEGSKA come from the germline V gene (reference sequence). This CDR3 contains 12 residues. With 4 bases removed from V and 3 bases from J, the gap between germline ends came to 9 bases. CDR3 sequence (DNA): TGCAGTGCTATTACAACCGACACTGAAGCTTTCTTT. This codes for CSAITTDTEAFF.

CDR3: CATSSQFTGELFF. CDR3 nucleotide sequence: TGTGCCACCAGCTCACAGTTCACCGGGGAGCTGTTTTTT. The chain has TRBV15 and TRBJ2-2; D not certain. This CDR3 contains 13 residues. V lost 5 bases and J 4 bases, leaving 8 bases between the germline ends. Germline V CDR1 and CDR2: LNHNV, YYDKDF (reference sequence).

The V and J genes are TRBV6-5 and TRBJ2-7, with TRBD2 matching over 7 bases. CDR1 and CDR2 from the germline V gene are MNHEY and SVGAGI. There are 15 residues in the CDR3. V lost 5 bases, J lost 5 bases, and 12 bases stayed unmatched. CDR3 sequence reads: CASSHGSGATNEQYF. CDR3 nucleotides: TGTGCCAGCAGTCACGGGAGCGGGGCCACGAACGAGCAGTACTTC.